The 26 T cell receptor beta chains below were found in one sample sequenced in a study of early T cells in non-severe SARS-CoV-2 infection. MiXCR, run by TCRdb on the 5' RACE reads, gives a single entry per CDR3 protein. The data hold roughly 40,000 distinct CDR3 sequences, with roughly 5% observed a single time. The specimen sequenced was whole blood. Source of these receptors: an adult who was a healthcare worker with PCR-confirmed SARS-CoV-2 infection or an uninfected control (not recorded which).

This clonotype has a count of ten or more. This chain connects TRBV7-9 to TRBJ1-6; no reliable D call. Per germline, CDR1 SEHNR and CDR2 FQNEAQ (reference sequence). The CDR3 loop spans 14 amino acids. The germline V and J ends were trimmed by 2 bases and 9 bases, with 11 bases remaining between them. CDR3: CASSLRVESSPLHF. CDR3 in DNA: TGTGCCAGCAGCTTACGGGTTGAGAGTTCACCCCTCCACTTT.

The CDR3: CSVDAGSNYGYTF. In DNA form, the CDR3 reads TGCAGCGTTGATGCCGGATCTAACTATGGCTACACCTTC. The chain joins TRBV29-1 to TRBJ1-2; D is unresolved. In germline, CDR1 is SQVTM, CDR2 ANQGSEA. Trimming left V 3 bases short and J 0 bases short, with 8 bases between. The CDR3 is made up of 13 amino acids.

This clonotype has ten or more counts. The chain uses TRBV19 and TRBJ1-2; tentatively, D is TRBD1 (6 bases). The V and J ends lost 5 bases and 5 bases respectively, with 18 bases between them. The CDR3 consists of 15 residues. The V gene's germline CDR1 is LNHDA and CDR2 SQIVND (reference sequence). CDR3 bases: TGTGCCAGTAGTTTATCAGGGGCAACTGCGTATGGCTACACCTTC. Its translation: CASSLSGATAYGYTF.

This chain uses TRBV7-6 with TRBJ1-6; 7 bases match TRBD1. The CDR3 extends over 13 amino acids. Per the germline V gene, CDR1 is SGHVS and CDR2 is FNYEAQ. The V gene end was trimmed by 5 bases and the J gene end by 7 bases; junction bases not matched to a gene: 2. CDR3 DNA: TGTGCCAGCAGCGTGGGACAGAATTCACCCCTCCACTTT. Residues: CASSVGQNSPLHF.

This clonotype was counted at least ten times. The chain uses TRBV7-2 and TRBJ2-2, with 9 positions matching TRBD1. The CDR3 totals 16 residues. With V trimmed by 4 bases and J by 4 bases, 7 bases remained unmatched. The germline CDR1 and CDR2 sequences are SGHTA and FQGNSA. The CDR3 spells CASSYSGTGFTGELFF. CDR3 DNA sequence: TGTGCCAGCAGCTACTCCGGGACAGGGTTCACCGGGGAGCTGTTTTTT.

CDR3 bases: TGCGCCAGCAGCCAAGATTGGGCAGATAGCAATCAGCCCCAGCATTTT. It translates to CASSQDWADSNQPQHF. The rearrangement links TRBV4-3 to TRBJ1-5, with no clear D. V dropped 0 bases and J dropped 0 bases, with 9 bases sitting between them. This CDR3 comprises 16 residues. Germline CDR1 LGHNA, CDR2 YSLEER.

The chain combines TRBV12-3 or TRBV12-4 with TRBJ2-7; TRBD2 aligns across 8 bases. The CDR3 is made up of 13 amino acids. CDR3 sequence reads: CASGGQGAYEQYF. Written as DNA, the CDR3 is TGTGCGAGCGGGGGTCAAGGAGCTTACGAGCAGTACTTC.

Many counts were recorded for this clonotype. CDR3 amino acids: CASSGISGTSGMKTQYF. The CDR3 DNA reads as TGTGCCAGCAGTGGAATATCCGGGACTAGCGGGATGAAGACCCAGTACTTC. V is TRBV6-1 and J is TRBJ2-5; 13 bases line up with TRBD2. V trimming: 4 bases; J trimming: 6 bases; junction bases outside the gene matches: 11. Looked up from germline, CDR1 is MNHNS and CDR2 is SASEGT. CDR3 size: 17 residues.

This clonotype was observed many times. CDR3: CASSTMGGHEQYF. The CDR3 DNA reads as TGTGCCAGCAGCACAATGGGGGGGCACGAGCAGTACTTC. The chain couples TRBV11-2 to TRBJ2-7, with D maybe TRBD2 (7 bases). CDR1 SGHAT and CDR2 FQNNGV come from the germline V gene. This CDR3 comprises 13 residues. Trimming stripped 5 bases from V and 5 bases from J, with 13 bases between.

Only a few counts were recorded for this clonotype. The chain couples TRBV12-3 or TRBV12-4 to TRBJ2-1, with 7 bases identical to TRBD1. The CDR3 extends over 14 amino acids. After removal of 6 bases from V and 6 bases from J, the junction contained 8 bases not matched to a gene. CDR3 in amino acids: CASSTNTGVNEQFF. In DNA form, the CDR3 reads TGTGCCAGCAGCACAAACACAGGGGTCAATGAGCAGTTCTTC.

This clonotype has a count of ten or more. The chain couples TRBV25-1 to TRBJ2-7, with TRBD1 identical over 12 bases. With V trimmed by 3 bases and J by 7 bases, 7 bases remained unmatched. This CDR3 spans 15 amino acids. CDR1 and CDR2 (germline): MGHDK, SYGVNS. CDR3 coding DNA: TGTGCCAGCAGTGACGAGGGGACAGGGGGCCGAGAGCAGTACTTC. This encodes CASSDEGTGGREQYF.

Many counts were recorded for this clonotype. The CDR3 DNA sequence: TGTGCCAGCAGGCGGGGACTAGCGGGATGGAATGAGCAGTTCTTC. Translating gives CASRRGLAGWNEQFF. The rearrangement uses TRBV5-5 and TRBJ2-1; 13 nucleotides align to TRBD2. The junction had 6 bases not matched to a gene; V was cut back by 5 bases and J by 7 bases. This CDR3 region has 15 residues. Looked up from germline, CDR1 is SGHKS and CDR2 is YYEKEE (reference sequence).

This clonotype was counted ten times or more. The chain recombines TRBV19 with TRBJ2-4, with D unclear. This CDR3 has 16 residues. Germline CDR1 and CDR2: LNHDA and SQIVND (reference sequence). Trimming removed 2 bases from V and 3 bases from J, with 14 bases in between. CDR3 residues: CASSIPSADFKNIQYF. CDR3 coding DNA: TGTGCCAGTAGTATACCCTCGGCAGACTTCAAAAACATTCAGTACTTC.

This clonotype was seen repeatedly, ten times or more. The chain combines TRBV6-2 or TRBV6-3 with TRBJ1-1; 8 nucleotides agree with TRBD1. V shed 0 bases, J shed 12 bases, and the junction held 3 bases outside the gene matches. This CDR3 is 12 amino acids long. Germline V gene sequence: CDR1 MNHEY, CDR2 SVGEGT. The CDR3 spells CASSYSTGGTFF. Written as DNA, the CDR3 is TGTGCCAGCAGTTACTCCACAGGGGGGACTTTCTTT.

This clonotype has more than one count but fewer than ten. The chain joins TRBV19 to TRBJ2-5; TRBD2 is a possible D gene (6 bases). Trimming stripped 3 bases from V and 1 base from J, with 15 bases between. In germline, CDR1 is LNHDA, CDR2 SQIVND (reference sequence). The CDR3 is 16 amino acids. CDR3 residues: CASSIAAGSTQETQYF. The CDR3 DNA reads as TGTGCCAGTAGTATTGCGGCGGGGAGTACCCAAGAGACCCAGTACTTC.

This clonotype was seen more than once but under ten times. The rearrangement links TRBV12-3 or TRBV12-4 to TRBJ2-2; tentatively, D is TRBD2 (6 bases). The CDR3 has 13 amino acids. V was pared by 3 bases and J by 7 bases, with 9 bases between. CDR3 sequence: CASSFVEGGELFF. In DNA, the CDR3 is TGTGCCAGCAGTTTTGTGGAGGGCGGGGAGCTGTTTTTT.

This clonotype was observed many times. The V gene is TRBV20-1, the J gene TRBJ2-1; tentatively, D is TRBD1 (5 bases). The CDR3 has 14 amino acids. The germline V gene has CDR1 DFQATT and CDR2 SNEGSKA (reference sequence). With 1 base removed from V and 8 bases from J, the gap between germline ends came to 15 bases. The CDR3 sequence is CSARGLGRADEQFF. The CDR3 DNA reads TGCAGTGCTAGAGGTTTGGGCAGGGCGGATGAGCAGTTCTTC.

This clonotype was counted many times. Here the CDR3 reads CASSLQGGLDNEQFF. Here the CDR3 DNA reads TGTGCCAGCAGCTTGCAGGGCGGGCTTGACAATGAGCAGTTCTTC. The rearrangement joins TRBV11-3 to TRBJ2-1; possibly TRBD1 or TRBD2 for D (5 bases each). The CDR3 loop spans 15 amino acids. Germline CDR1 SGHNT, CDR2 YENEEA. Trimming removed 3 bases at V and 5 bases at J, with 14 bases between.

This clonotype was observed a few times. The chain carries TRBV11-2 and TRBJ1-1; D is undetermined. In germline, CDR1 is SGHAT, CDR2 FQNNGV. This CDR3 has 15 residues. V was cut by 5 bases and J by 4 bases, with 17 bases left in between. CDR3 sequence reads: CASSPGGPVGTEAFF. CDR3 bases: TGTGCCAGCAGCCCCGGAGGGCCGGTGGGCACTGAAGCTTTCTTT.

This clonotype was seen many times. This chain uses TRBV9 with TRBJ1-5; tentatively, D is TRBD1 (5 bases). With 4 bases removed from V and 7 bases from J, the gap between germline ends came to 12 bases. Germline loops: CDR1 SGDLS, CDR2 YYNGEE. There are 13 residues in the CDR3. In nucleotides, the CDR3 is TGTGCCAGCAGCCAGGGTCCAGTCCAGCCCCAGCATTTT. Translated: CASSQGPVQPQHF.

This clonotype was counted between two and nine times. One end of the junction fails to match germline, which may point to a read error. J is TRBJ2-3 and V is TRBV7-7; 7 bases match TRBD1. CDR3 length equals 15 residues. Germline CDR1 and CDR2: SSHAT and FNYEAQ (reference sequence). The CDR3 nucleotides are TGTGCTAGCAGCTTAGGGGACAGTAGCACAGATACGCAGTATTTT. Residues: CASSLGDSSTDTQYF.

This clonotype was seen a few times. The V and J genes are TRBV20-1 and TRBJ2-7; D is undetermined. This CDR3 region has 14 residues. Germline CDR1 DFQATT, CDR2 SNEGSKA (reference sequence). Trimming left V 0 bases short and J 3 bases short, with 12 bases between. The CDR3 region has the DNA TGCAGTGCTAGAGAAGGTACTTCGGGCTACGAGCAGTACTTC. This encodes CSAREGTSGYEQYF.

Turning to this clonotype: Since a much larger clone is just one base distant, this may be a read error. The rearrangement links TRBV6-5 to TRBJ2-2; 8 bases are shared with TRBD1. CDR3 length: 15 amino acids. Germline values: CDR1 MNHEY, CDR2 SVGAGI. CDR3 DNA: TGTGCCAACAGTTACACACAGGGGGTTCCCGGGGAGCTGTTTTTT. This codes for CANSYTQGVPGELFF.

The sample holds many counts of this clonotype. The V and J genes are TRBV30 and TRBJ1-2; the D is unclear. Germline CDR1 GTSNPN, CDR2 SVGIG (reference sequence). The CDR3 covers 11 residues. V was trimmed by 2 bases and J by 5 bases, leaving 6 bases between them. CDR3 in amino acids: CAWSHSYGYTF. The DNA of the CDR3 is TGTGCCTGGAGTCACAGTTATGGCTACACCTTC.

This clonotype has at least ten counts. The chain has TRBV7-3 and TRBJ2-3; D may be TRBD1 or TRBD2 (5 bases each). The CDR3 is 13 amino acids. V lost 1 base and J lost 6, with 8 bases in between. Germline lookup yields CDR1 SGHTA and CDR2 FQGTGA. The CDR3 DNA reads TGTGCCAGCAGCTTAAATGAGGGGGATACGCAGTATTTT. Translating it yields CASSLNEGDTQYF.

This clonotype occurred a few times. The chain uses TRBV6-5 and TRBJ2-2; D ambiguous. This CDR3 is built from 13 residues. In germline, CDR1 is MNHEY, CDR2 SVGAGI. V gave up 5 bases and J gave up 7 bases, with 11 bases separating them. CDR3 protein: CASSNKEHGELFF. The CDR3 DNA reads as TGTGCCAGCAGTAACAAGGAGCACGGGGAGCTGTTTTTT.